Listed below are T cell receptor beta chains from one sample, sequenced in a study of cytomegalovirus exposure and HLA in healthy donors. Only in-frame clones appear in the TCRdb table, and some are missing; sequencing was by immunoSEQ multiplex PCR. The table lists some 270,000 clones, 70% to 90% of them singletons. Sequencing input: PBMCs. The origin of the receptors is a young woman in good health and CMV-seronegative. Both conserved end residues are part of each CDR3. A D gene is named only where the DNA matches it firmly. Only some rows state a clone size, as once, few, many or a class for expanded clones.

j_call: TRBJ2-7; clone_size: -; v_call: TRBV9; d_call: TRBD1; cdr3_aa: CASSVDSGQRAYEQYF; cdr3_nt: TGTGCCAGCAGCGTAGACTCGGGACAGCGAGCCTACGAGCAGTACTTC
j_call: TRBJ2-3; clone_size: -; v_call: TRBV19; d_call: TRBD2; cdr3_aa: CASSVSGTSTDTQYF; cdr3_nt: TGTGCCAGTAGTGTAAGCGGGACCTCCACAGATACGCAGTATTTT
j_call: TRBJ2-7; clone_size: -; v_call: TRBV11-3; d_call: TRBD2; cdr3_aa: CASSLAGGPYEQYF; cdr3_nt: TGTGCCAGCAGCTTAGCGGGAGGGCCCTACGAGCAGTACTTC
j_call: TRBJ1-3; clone_size: -; v_call: TRBV2; d_call: -; cdr3_aa: CASRGATSSGNTIYF; cdr3_nt: TGTGCCAGCAGGGGGGCCACGAGCTCTGGAAACACCATATATTTT
j_call: TRBJ2-3; clone_size: -; v_call: TRBV2; d_call: TRBD2; cdr3_aa: CASSEGSGISTDTQYF; cdr3_nt: TGTGCCAGCAGTGAAGGTAGCGGGATAAGCACAGATACGCAGTATTTT
j_call: TRBJ1-2; clone_size: -; v_call: TRBV9; d_call: -; cdr3_aa: CASTQTSGANYGYTF; cdr3_nt: TGTGCCAGCACCCAGACCTCAGGGGCTAACTATGGCTACACCTTC
j_call: TRBJ1-5; clone_size: -; v_call: TRBV27; d_call: TRBD1; cdr3_aa: CASSAGQGHQPQHF; cdr3_nt: TGTGCCAGCAGTGCCGGACAGGGACATCAGCCCCAGCATTTT
j_call: TRBJ2-7; clone_size: -; v_call: TRBV6-5; d_call: -; cdr3_aa: CASSPGAEVYEQYF; cdr3_nt: TGTGCCAGCAGTCCAGGGGCAGAGGTCTACGAGCAGTACTTC
j_call: TRBJ2-1; clone_size: -; v_call: TRBV11-3; d_call: -; cdr3_aa: CASSRDTGTHNEQFF; cdr3_nt: TGTGCCAGCAGCCGCGACACCGGAACCCACAATGAGCAGTTCTTC
j_call: TRBJ1-5; clone_size: -; v_call: TRBV6-4; d_call: TRBD1; cdr3_aa: CASSEGTGDGNQPQHF; cdr3_nt: TGTGCCAGCAGTGAGGGGACAGGGGACGGGAATCAGCCCCAGCATTTT
j_call: TRBJ2-7; clone_size: -; v_call: TRBV4-2; d_call: -; cdr3_aa: CASSRDYLALSYEQYF; cdr3_nt: TGTGCCAGCAGCCGAGACTATCTAGCGCTCTCCTACGAGCAGTACTTC
j_call: TRBJ2-7; clone_size: -; v_call: TRBV6-1; d_call: -; cdr3_aa: CATMLSGSGEQYF; cdr3_nt: TGTGCCACCATGTTATCAGGGTCTGGCGAGCAGTACTTC
j_call: TRBJ1-6; clone_size: -; v_call: TRBV2; d_call: TRBD1; cdr3_aa: CASSPGTGVYNSPLHF; cdr3_nt: TGTGCCAGCAGCCCCGGGACAGGGGTCTATAATTCACCCCTCCACTTT
j_call: TRBJ1-1; clone_size: -; v_call: TRBV19; d_call: -; cdr3_aa: CASSSYRESTEAFF; cdr3_nt: TGTGCCAGTAGTAGTTACAGGGAGAGCACTGAAGCTTTCTTT
j_call: TRBJ2-5; clone_size: -; v_call: TRBV27; d_call: -; cdr3_aa: CASSPLVTGETQYF; cdr3_nt: TGTGCCAGCAGCCCTTTGGTGACAGGAGAGACCCAGTACTTC
j_call: TRBJ2-1; clone_size: -; v_call: TRBV2; d_call: -; cdr3_aa: CASSVPWSSYNEQFF; cdr3_nt: TGTGCCAGCAGTGTTCCCTGGAGCTCCTACAATGAGCAGTTCTTC
j_call: TRBJ1-2; clone_size: once; v_call: TRBV5-6; d_call: -; cdr3_aa: CASSFPGADYGYTF; cdr3_nt: TGTGCCAGCAGCTTCCCAGGGGCGGACTATGGCTACACCTTC
j_call: TRBJ1-2; clone_size: -; v_call: TRBV7-9; d_call: -; cdr3_aa: CASSPGRGANYGYTF; cdr3_nt: TGTGCCAGCAGCCCGGGTCGAGGAGCTAACTATGGCTACACCTTC
j_call: TRBJ2-3; clone_size: once; v_call: TRBV27; d_call: TRBD2; cdr3_aa: CASSPRGGRSLTDTQYF; cdr3_nt: TGTGCCAGCAGTCCTCGGGGCGGGAGAAGTCTGACAGATACGCAGTATTTT
j_call: TRBJ1-5; clone_size: -; v_call: TRBV6-1; d_call: -; cdr3_aa: CASSQIRAGQPQHF; cdr3_nt: TGTGCCAGCAGTCAGATACGGGCGGGTCAGCCCCAGCATTTT
j_call: TRBJ2-2; clone_size: -; v_call: TRBV19; d_call: TRBD1; cdr3_aa: CASNTGRGRTGELFF; cdr3_nt: TGTGCCAGTAACACCGGCAGGGGGCGGACCGGGGAGCTGTTTTTT
j_call: TRBJ1-5; clone_size: few; v_call: TRBV6-5; d_call: TRBD1; cdr3_aa: CASSWTGGQPQHF; cdr3_nt: TGTGCCAGCAGTTGGACAGGGGGACAGCCCCAGCATTTT